The source of this T cell receptor (beta chain) is a study of T cells in Graves' hyperthyroidism and ophthalmopathy. V shed 1 base and J shed 3 bases, with 10 bases lying between them. The germline gives CDR1 MNHEY, CDR2 SMNVEV (reference sequence). This CDR3 has 15 amino acids. This clonotype has just a few counts. The antigen is unknown. RNA transcripts provided the source from which TCR beta CDR3 regions were amplified. The HTBI primer set drove a first-round RT-PCR of the TCR CDR3. MiXCR, run by TCRdb on the multiplex PCR reads, gives a single entry per CDR3 protein. The table has over 400,000 distinct CDR3 sequences, approximately 23% seen once. Study-wide results and limits: Most thyroid clonotypes expanded above 0.001 appeared in blood too.

Diagnoses rested on clinical symptoms, serum thyroxine and TRAb, thyroid ultrasound and orbital computed tomography. The clonotype originates from a woman between 65 and 79 years old with Graves' ophthalmopathy. The chain joins TRBV27 to TRBJ1-5; the D is unclear. Material for sequencing was blood. In DNA, the CDR3 is TGTGCCAGCAGTTTATACGGACCGTTCAATCAGCCCCAGCATTTT. Protein sequence: CASSLYGPFNQPQHF.